This TCR gamma chain was recovered during a study of intestinal T cells in coeliac disease. Study-level findings and limits: Multiple copies of a CDR3 amino acid sequence may be PCR duplicates. Each sample likely lost a proportion of TCR sequences from degraded FFPE DNA.

Nine to ten formalin-fixed paraffin-embedded scrolls, each 5 µm thick, supplied each case's genomic DNA. As regards this clone: Its matching antigen is unknown.

The TRG library came from 200 to 250 ng of biopsy DNA amplified with LymphoTrack primers. TCRdb re-called the multiplex PCR reads using CATT. The sample lists fewer than 800 gamma-chain clones, roughly 50% occurring once. Germline CDR1 reads VTNTFY; CDR2 reads YDVSTARD (reference sequence). Germline trimming cut 1 base from V and 10 bases from J; bases unmatched to any gene: 13. The CDR3 loop spans 14 amino acids. This clonotype was sampled from a human donor who served as a control with a normal duodenal biopsy, not a healthy volunteer. This rearrangement joins TRGV3 to TRGJ1 or TRGJ2. Sequencing was carried out using a duodenal biopsy. The CDR3 is CATWDSPPIIKKLF. CDR3 DNA: TGTGCCACCTGGGACAGCCCCCCTATTATAAAGAAACTCTTT.